The 9 T cell receptor beta chains presented below share a single source sample, sequenced in a study of blood T cell repertoires in COVID-19. The repertoire was sequenced with immunoSEQ multiplex PCR; TCRdb's copy has only in-frame clones and lacks some. This table has about 480,000 clones, approximately 90% appearing once. The sequencing sample was made of PBMCs or T cells enriched from blood (not recorded which). Receptor source: a woman aged 60 to 75 who had recovered from COVID-19.

The chain joins TRBV2 to TRBJ1-4; 12 bases are a match to TRBD1. V was pared by 6 bases and J by 7 bases, with 12 bases of the junction left unmatched. CDR3 length equals 17 residues. Germline lookup yields CDR1 SNHLY and CDR2 FYNNEI. DNA of the CDR3: TGTGCCAGCAGGGCCGGGACAGGGGGCGACCGAAGTGAAAAACTGTTTTTT. Translation gives CASRAGTGGDRSEKLFF.

The V gene is TRBV7-2, the J gene TRBJ2-1, with D perhaps TRBD2 (5 bases). Trimming took off 8 bases at V and 8 bases at J, with 22 bases between the two ends. The CDR3 has 15 residues. In germline, CDR1 is SGHTA, CDR2 FQGNSA. The CDR3 sequence: CASPSIEGRWDEQFF. The CDR3 DNA reads as TGTGCCAGCCCATCGATAGAGGGTCGATGGGATGAGCAGTTCTTC. Using reference TRBV7-2 and TRBJ2-1 for the parts outside the CDR3, the full variable domain is GAGVSQSPSNKVTEKGKDVELRCDPISGHTALYWYRQSLGQGLEFLIYFQGNSAPDKSGLPSDRFSAERTGGSVSTLTIQRTQQEDSAVYLCASPSIEGRWDEQFFGPGTRLTVL.

This chain connects TRBV2 to TRBJ1-4; D is perhaps TRBD1 (6 bases). CDR3 length equals 14 residues. The germline V and J ends were trimmed by 6 bases and 8 bases, with 16 bases remaining between them. Germline CDR1 reads SNHLY; CDR2 reads FYNNEI. For the CDR3, the DNA is TGTGCCAGCAGGGCTGGGTCAGGGGTCGAAAAACTGTTTTTT. Protein product: CASRAGSGVEKLFF.

The V gene is TRBV11-3, the J gene TRBJ2-7, with TRBD1 identical over 8 bases. Germline V lookup: CDR1 SGHNT, CDR2 YENEEA. V lost 1 base, J lost 8 bases, and 7 bases stayed unmatched. This CDR3 has 14 residues. CDR3 in amino acids: CASSLVDRARKQYV. CDR3 sequence (DNA): TGTGCCAGCAGCTTAGTGGACAGGGCCCGTAAGCAGTACGTC.

The CDR3 loop reads CASSRGTSGGVGGETQYF. The CDR3 DNA reads TGTGCCAGCAGCAGGGGGACTAGCGGGGGAGTCGGAGGAGAGACCCAGTACTTC. The V gene is TRBV5-8, the J gene TRBJ2-5; 14 bases are a match to TRBD2. V was pared by 4 bases and J by 4 bases, with 12 bases of the junction left unmatched. Germline CDR1 SGHTS, CDR2 YDEGEE. The CDR3 is 18 amino acids.

The V call is TRBV19, the J call TRBJ1-5; 7 positions agree with TRBD1. CDR1 is LNHDA and CDR2 is SQIVND in the germline V gene (reference sequence). V dropped 5 bases and J dropped 6; count of bases not matched to a gene: 10. The CDR3 consists of 15 residues. CDR3 loop: CASSLTRDRSQPQHF. The CDR3 nucleotides read TGTGCCAGTAGTCTGACCCGGGACAGAAGTCAGCCCCAGCATTTT.

This clone appeared a single time. The chain combines TRBV20-1 with TRBJ2-1; D possibly corresponds to TRBD2 (5 bases). Germline V CDR1 and CDR2: DFQATT, SNEGSKA (reference sequence). The CDR3 totals 14 residues. Deletions cut 3 bases from V and 2 bases from J, with 11 bases between. The CDR3 is CSASPGLAYNEQFF. In DNA, the CDR3 is TGCAGTGCTAGTCCGGGGTTGGCCTACAATGAGCAGTTCTTC.

The V and J genes are TRBV9 and TRBJ2-5; 12 bases match TRBD2. The CDR3 is 16 residues long. Germline V lookup: CDR1 SGDLS, CDR2 YYNGEE. J was trimmed by 1 base and V by 3 bases; bases with no gene match: 4. CDR3 in amino acids: CASSARTSGAQETQYF. The CDR3 DNA follows: TGTGCCAGCAGCGCCCGGACTAGCGGGGCCCAAGAGACCCAGTACTTC.

V gene TRBV10-2 combines with J gene TRBJ2-1; the match to TRBD1 covers 8 bases. Germline CDR1 reads WSHSY; CDR2 reads SAAADI. V dropped 0 bases and J dropped 16; count of bases not matched to a gene: 8. CDR3 length: 13 amino acids. Here the CDR3 reads CASSESGQVGPFF. As DNA, the CDR3 is TGCGCCAGCAGTGAGTCGGGACAGGTCGGACCATTCTTC.